This TCR beta chain was obtained from a study of shared clonotypes between healthy human individuals. Profiled with immunoSEQ multiplex PCR; TCRdb holds only in-frame clones, not every one. The sample gives approximately 1.9 million clones, 93% of which show up once; 1.5% to 2% is in the top ten. Only CD45RO-negative cells positively selected for CCR7 counted as naive CD8 cells, so terminally differentiated effector memory CD45RA+ cells were excluded. V shed 3 bases and J shed 4 bases, with 19 bases lying between them. The length of the CDR3 is 16 residues. Germline V gives CDR1 SGDLS, CDR2 YYNGEE. Sample: naive CD8+ T cells from PBMCs. The receptor was isolated from a young man in good health. Some clones in this sample may be carry-over from other donors' samples. This sequence joins TRBV9 and TRBJ1-1; D possibly corresponds to TRBD1 (6 bases). For the CDR3, the DNA is TGTGCCAGCAGCGGAGGGGCCCACAGGGAGGGCACTGAAGCTTTCTTT. This gives the protein CASSGGAHREGTEAFF.